This T cell receptor (beta chain) was captured by sequencing in a study of blood T cell repertoires in COVID-19 (dated by TCRdb to the early 2020s). For context, the study as a whole: Collaborator samples came from the United States, Italy and Spain and covered acute and convalescent phases of COVID-19. The prospective study material was composed of cDNA or gDNA derived from T cells, B-cell-depleted T cells, or PBMCs. The dataset comprised deeply sampled blood TCRbeta repertoires from subjects exposed to, actively infected with, or recovered from COVID-19. Samples were obtained from the ongoing ImmuneRACE study (first 160 participants) and from some 1,300 subjects provided by 6 global collaborators. Sample metadata almost always included a de-identified subject ID, COVID-19 status, age in years and sex. Where available, HLA class I and class II types were obtained from metadata supplied by the sample provider rather than from assay-based typing. The repertoires were made available in a free public database intended to serve as a resource for research on the immune response to SARS-CoV-2.

The research as a whole found: Clinical and demographic metadata were provided uncurated, with the amount varying by source and participant.

Whole blood was collected in K2EDTA tubes by collaborating institutions according to the institutions' own protocols. For TCRbeta analysis, collaborators shipped samples in one of three forms: frozen whole blood, isolated PBMCs, or DNA extracted from either of those sample types. V loses 3 bases, J loses 10 bases, and the germline ends lie 13 bases apart. Inclusive of the bounding cysteine and phenylalanine, the CDR3 is 13 residues long. This entry keeps only the CDR3 DNA: 39 bases, framed from base 1. The germline V gene (reference sequence) gives CDR1 as DFQATT and CDR2 as SNEGSKA. The immunoSEQ Assay, a bias-controlled multiplex PCR, was used to amplify TCRbeta CDR3 regions from genomic DNA. In the paper's pipeline: Nucleated cell counts per sample were estimated from amplification of reference gene primers within the assay. To quantify the absolute abundance of each unique TCRbeta CDR3 rearrangement, sequence reads were collapsed and filtered. For each sample, productive Simpson clonality was calculated as the square root of Simpson's diversity index across productive rearrangements. Entries here come from immuneACCESS through TCRdb and include only in-frame sequences with V and J called. Some clones fail to appear in such tables; in the studies checked, an unresolved V gene covers under half of the shortfall, and the cause of the remainder is unknown. That table supplies the V and J calls and clone size; D and trimming were determined from the DNA. The sample includes over 65,000 clones, with about 89% observed a single time. The biggest ten clones account for about 1.2% of the sample.

This clone was counted only a few times. What this receptor recognizes is not known. Base qualities are not provided; no much larger clone lies one nucleotide away. Source material: peripheral blood. The chain is encoded by TRBV20-1 joined to TRBJ1-6; the D region possibly corresponds to TRBD1 (5 bases align). The source of this sequence is a human donor in a cohort sampled during active COVID-19. Here is the DNA: TGCAGTGCTAGTGGGCAGGGTGGATCACCCCTCCACTTT. This encodes CSASGQGGSPLHF.